This TCR beta chain was captured in a study of post-analysis software for immune sequencing data. Study observations and caveats: Controls showed lower frequencies than patients for five TRBV segments, and TRBV5-6, TRBV5-1 and TRBV20-1 were among these. The authors found that F measure strongly co-clustered same-batch samples. Diversity measured as normalized Chao1 was significantly lower in multiple sclerosis patients than in controls.

The CDR3 runs 15 residues. V trimming: 3 bases; J trimming: 7 bases; junction bases outside the gene matches: 9. A note on this clonotype: The antigen remains undetermined.

Each TCR beta cDNA library carried unique molecular identifiers. Roughly 500,000 cDNA molecules were obtained per 1 to 10 million input T cells. TCRdb re-derived calls from the PCR reads in MiXCR, one entry per CDR3 protein. The table has about 460,000 distinct CDR3 sequences, roughly 45% seen once; the top ten hold about 12%. This receptor was identified in a girl aged 10-17 years with multiple sclerosis. Source material: blood. V is TRBV12-3 or TRBV12-4 and J is TRBJ2-7; 10 bases agree with TRBD2. The CDR3 protein is CASSFSSGSREEQYF. CDR3 bases: TGTGCCAGCAGTTTCTCTAGCGGGAGCCGGGAAGAGCAGTACTTC.